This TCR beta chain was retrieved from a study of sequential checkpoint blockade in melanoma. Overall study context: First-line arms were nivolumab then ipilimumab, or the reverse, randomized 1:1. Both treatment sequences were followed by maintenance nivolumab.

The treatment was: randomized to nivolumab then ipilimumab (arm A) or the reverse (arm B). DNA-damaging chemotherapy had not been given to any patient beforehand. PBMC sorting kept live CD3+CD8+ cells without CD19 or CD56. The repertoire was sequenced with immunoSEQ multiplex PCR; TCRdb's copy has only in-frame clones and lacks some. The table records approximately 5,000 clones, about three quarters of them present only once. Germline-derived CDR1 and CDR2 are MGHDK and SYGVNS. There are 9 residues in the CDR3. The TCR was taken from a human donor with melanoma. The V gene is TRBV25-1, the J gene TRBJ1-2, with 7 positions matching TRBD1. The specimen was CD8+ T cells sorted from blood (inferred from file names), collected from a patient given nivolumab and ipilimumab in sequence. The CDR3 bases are TGTGCAACAGGGGAGGACTACACCTTC. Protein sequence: CATGEDYTF.